The 13 T cell receptor beta chains listed next were all sequenced from one sample in a study of cytomegalovirus exposure and HLA in healthy donors. PCR was performed using 60 Vbeta and 13 Jbeta primers. Assay used: immunoSEQ multiplex PCR; TCRdb lists only in-frame clones, some missing. The sample carries around 90,000 clones, 80% recorded once. Specimen: PBMCs. The receptors shown here come from a man younger than 40 in good health and CMV-seronegative.

This clone was found a few times. This chain connects TRBV6-1 to TRBJ2-7; D is perhaps TRBD2 (6 bases). Trimming stripped 3 bases from V and 2 bases from J, with 20 bases between. The CDR3 runs 17 residues. Germline assignment: CDR1 MNHNS and CDR2 SASEGT. CDR3 amino acids: CASSEVGLSWGAYEQYF. The CDR3 nucleotides read TGTGCCAGCAGTGAGGTAGGATTGTCTTGGGGGGCCTACGAGCAGTACTTC.

The rearrangement joins TRBV2 to TRBJ2-5, with unresolved D. This CDR3 comprises 13 residues. Between the trimmed V and J ends, which lost 5 bases and 1 base, there was a span of 8 bases. Germline V CDR1 and CDR2: SNHLY, FYNNEI. The CDR3 nucleotides read TGTGCCAGCAGTTACTTCACCCAAGAGACCCAGTACTTC. Protein product: CASSYFTQETQYF.

V gene TRBV5-1 combines with J gene TRBJ2-2, with D unclear. Trimming shortened V by 2 bases and J by 4 bases, and 12 bases separated the two germline ends. The CDR3 has 15 amino acids. CDR1 SGHRS and CDR2 YFSETQ come from the germline V gene. The CDR3 DNA reads TGCGCCAGCAGCTTCCTTCGGCGGAGCACCGGGGAGCTGTTTTTT. Residues: CASSFLRRSTGELFF.

V usage is TRBV28 and J usage is TRBJ2-7; the D is unclear. CDR3 length: 14 residues. V lost 3 bases, J lost 6 bases, and 15 bases lay in between. Germline values: CDR1 MDHEN, CDR2 SYDVKM. The CDR3 loop reads CASSFEEFFSEQYF. For the CDR3, the DNA is TGTGCCAGCAGTTTTGAGGAGTTTTTCTCCGAGCAGTACTTC.

The J gene is TRBJ2-1, the V gene TRBV9; TRBD2 aligns across 15 bases. J gave up 7 bases and V 0 bases, and 5 bases lay outside the gene matches. CDR3 size: 17 residues. Germline V gene data show CDR1 as SGDLS and CDR2 as YYNGEE. This CDR3 is CASSVGRTSGGANEQFF. For the CDR3, the DNA is TGTGCCAGCAGCGTAGGAAGGACTAGCGGGGGGGCAAATGAGCAGTTCTTC.

The chain recombines TRBV5-6 with TRBJ1-1; a possible D gene is TRBD1 (6 bases). Per germline, CDR1 SGHDT and CDR2 YYEEEE. V shed 5 bases and J shed 2 bases, with 10 bases lying between them. There are 13 residues in the CDR3. CDR3 sequence: CASRGTSNTEAFF. CDR3 coding DNA: TGTGCCAGCAGAGGGACATCAAACACTGAAGCTTTCTTT.

The V gene is TRBV7-9, the J gene TRBJ2-5, with D tentatively TRBD2 (5 bases). CDR3 length: 13 amino acids. Germline loops: CDR1 SEHNR, CDR2 FQNEAQ (reference sequence). Trimming stripped 0 bases from V and 4 bases from J, with 6 bases between. As DNA, the CDR3 is TGTGCCAGCAGCTTAGCGGGAGTAGAGACCCAGTACTTC. It is translated as CASSLAGVETQYF.

This clone has just one count. The rearrangement links TRBV5-4 to TRBJ2-3; TRBD1 is a possible D gene (5 bases). Trimming removed 4 bases at V and 0 bases at J, with 9 bases between. CDR1 is SGHNT, CDR2 YYREEE, per germline (reference sequence). This CDR3 is 14 amino acids long. In nucleotides, the CDR3 is TGTGCCAGCAGCAGGACACCGAGCACAGATACGCAGTATTTT. Translated: CASSRTPSTDTQYF.

The J gene is TRBJ2-6, the V gene TRBV7-6; 10 positions match TRBD2. Germline assignment: CDR1 SGHVS and CDR2 FNYEAQ. The length of the CDR3 is 17 residues. Trimming removed 1 base from V and 1 base from J; junction bases left unmatched: 1. This CDR3 is CASSLGAGGSGANVLTF. The CDR3 DNA reads TGTGCCAGCAGCTTAGGAGCGGGGGGGTCTGGGGCCAACGTCCTGACTTTC.

This chain uses TRBV29-1 with TRBJ2-1; D gene unclear. Trimming removed 6 bases at V and 5 bases at J, with 17 bases between. Germline CDR1 SQVTM, CDR2 ANQGSEA. The length of the CDR3 is 14 residues. The CDR3 is CSVPKPPGDNEQFF. Here the CDR3 DNA reads TGCAGCGTCCCAAAACCCCCCGGAGACAATGAGCAGTTCTTC.

The V call is TRBV14, the J call TRBJ2-1; tentatively, D is TRBD1 (5 bases). This CDR3 contains 15 residues. Trimming cost V 2 bases and J 3 bases, with 11 bases left between them. Germline lookup yields CDR1 SGHDN and CDR2 FVKESK. CDR3 DNA: TGTGCCAGCAGCCAAACAGGTCCCTACTACAATGAGCAGTTCTTC. The encoded protein is CASSQTGPYYNEQFF.

V is TRBV10-3 and J is TRBJ1-1; D gene unclear. V gave up 4 bases and J gave up 6 bases, with 12 bases separating them. The germline V gene encodes CDR1 ENHRY and CDR2 SYGVKD. This CDR3 contains 13 residues. The CDR3 nucleotides are TGTGCCATCAGTGCGGAGGGTTTGGCTGAAGCTTTCTTT. It specifies CAISAEGLAEAFF.

The rearrangement uses TRBV11-2 and TRBJ1-5; possible D gene TRBD1, 5 bases. The germline V gene has CDR1 SGHAT and CDR2 FQNNGV. This CDR3 is built from 14 residues. V dropped 5 bases and J dropped 3 bases, with 11 bases sitting between them. CDR3 loop: CASSPGHHNQPQHF. CDR3 sequence (DNA): TGTGCCAGCAGCCCCGGACACCACAATCAGCCCCAGCATTTT.